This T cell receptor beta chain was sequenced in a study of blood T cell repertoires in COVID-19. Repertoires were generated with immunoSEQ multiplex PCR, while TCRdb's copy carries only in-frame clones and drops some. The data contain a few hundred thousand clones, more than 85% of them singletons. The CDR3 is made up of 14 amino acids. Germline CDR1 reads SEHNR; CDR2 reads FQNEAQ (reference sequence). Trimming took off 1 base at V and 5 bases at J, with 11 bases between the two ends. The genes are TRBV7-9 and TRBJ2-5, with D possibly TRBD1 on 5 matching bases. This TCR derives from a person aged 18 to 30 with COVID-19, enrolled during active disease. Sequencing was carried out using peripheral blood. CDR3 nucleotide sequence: TGTGCCAGCAGCTTAGACAGGTGGATGGAGACCCAGTACTTC. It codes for CASSLDRWMETQYF.